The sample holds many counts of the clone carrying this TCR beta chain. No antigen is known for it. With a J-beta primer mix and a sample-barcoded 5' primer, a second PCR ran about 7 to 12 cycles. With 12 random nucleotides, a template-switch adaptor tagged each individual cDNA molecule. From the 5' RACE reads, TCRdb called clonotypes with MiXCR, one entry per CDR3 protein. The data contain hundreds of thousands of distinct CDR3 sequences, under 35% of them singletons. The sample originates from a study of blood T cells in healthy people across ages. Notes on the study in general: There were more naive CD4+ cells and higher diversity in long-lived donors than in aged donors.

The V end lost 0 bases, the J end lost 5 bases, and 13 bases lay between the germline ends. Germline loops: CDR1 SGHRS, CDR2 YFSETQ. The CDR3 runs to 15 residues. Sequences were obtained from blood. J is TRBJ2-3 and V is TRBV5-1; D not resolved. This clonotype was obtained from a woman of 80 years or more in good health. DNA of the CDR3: TGCGCCAGCAGCTTGGGCGCGCAGATGGGAGATACGCAGTATTTT. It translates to CASSLGAQMGDTQYF.